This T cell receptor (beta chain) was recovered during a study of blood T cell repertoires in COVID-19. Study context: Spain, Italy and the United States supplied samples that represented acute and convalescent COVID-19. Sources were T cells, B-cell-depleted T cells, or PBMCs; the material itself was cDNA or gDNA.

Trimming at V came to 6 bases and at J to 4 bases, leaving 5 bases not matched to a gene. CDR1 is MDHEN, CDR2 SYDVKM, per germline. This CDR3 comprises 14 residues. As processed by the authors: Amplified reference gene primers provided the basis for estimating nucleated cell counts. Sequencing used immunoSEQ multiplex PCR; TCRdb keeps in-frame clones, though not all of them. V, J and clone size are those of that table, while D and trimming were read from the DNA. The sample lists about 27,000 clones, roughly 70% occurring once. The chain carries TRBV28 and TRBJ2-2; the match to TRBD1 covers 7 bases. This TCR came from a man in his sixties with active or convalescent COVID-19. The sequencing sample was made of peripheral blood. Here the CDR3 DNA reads TGTGCCAGCAGAAGACAGGGCGGCACCGGGGAGCTGTTTTTT. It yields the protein CASRRQGGTGELFF.